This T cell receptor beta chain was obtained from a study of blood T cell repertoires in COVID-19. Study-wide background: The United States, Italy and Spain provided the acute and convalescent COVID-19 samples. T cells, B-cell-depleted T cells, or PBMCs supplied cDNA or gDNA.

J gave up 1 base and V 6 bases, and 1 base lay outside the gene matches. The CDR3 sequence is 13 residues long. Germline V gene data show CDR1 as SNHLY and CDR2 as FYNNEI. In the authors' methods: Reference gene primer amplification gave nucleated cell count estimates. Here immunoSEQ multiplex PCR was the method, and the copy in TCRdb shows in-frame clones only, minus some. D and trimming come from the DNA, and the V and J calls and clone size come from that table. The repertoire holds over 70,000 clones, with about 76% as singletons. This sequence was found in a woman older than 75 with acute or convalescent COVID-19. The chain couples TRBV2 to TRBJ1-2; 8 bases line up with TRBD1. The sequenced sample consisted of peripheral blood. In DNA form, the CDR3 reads TGTGCCAGCAGGGGACAGGTTAACTATGGCTACACCTTC. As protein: CASRGQVNYGYTF.